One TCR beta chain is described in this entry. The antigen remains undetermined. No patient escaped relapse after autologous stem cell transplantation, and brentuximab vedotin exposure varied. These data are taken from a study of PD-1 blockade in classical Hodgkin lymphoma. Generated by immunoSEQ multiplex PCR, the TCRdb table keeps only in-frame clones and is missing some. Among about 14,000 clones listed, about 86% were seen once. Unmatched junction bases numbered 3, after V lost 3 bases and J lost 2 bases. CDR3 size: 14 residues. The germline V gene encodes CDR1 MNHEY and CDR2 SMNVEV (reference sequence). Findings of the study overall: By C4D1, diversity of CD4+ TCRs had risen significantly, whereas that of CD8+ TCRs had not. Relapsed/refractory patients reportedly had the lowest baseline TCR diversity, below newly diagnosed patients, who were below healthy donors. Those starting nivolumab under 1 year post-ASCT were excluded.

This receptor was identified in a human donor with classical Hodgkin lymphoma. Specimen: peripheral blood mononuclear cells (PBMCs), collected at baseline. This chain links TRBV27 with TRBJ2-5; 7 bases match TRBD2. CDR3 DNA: TGTGCCAGCAGTTTTCTAGCGGAACAAGAGACCCAGTACTTC. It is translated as CASSFLAEQETQYF.